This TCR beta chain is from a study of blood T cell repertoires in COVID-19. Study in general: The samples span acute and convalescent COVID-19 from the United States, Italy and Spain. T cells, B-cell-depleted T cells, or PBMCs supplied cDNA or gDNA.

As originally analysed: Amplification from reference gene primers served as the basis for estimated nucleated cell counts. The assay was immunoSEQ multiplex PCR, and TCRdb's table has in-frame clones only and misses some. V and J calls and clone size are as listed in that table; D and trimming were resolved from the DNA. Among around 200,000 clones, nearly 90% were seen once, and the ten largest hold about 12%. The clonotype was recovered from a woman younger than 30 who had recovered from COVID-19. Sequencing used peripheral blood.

This CDR3 reads CASFNRRNTEAFF. The CDR3 DNA sequence: TGTGCCAGCTTTAACCGGAGGAACACTGAAGCTTTCTTT. The chain recombines TRBV12-3 or TRBV12-4 with TRBJ1-1; no firm D call. This CDR3 comprises 13 residues. The germline V and J ends were trimmed by 8 bases and 1 base, with 11 bases remaining between them.